Below, 32 T cell receptor beta chains from the same sample are listed, as sequenced in a study of T-cell memory formation after mild COVID-19. Using its own MiXCR run on the 5' RACE reads, TCRdb lists one record per CDR3 protein. Of about 400,000 distinct CDR3 sequences in the sample, approximately 15% are singletons; the top ten hold 20% to 25%. Sequenced sample: PBMCs or a T cell subset sorted from them (not recorded which). These TCRs come from a man aged 18 to 29 who had mild COVID-19 (a few samples of this study predate the infection). Cell type and time point are not known.

This clonotype was seen a handful of times. The rearrangement joins TRBV6-6 to TRBJ1-1; D is uncertain. Between the trimmed V and J ends, which lost 5 bases and 2 bases, there was a span of 12 bases. Germline loops: CDR1 MNHNY, CDR2 SVGAGI (reference sequence). The CDR3 loop spans 14 amino acids. In DNA, the CDR3 is TGTGCCAGCAGTACCAAGGACGCAAACACTGAAGCTTTCTTT. It yields the protein CASSTKDANTEAFF.

In this sample, this clonotype turned up a few times. The rearrangement uses TRBV29-1 and TRBJ2-1; TRBD2 matches at 7 bases. With 6 bases clipped from V and 1 base from J, the junction kept 6 bases outside the gene matches. This CDR3 has 14 amino acids. CDR1 and CDR2 (germline): SQVTM, ANQGSEA. DNA for the CDR3: TGCAGCGTAGCCAGCGGGGAGTCCTACAATGAGCAGTTCTTC. Protein: CSVASGESYNEQFF.

V and J are TRBV20-1 and TRBJ2-2; unclear D gene. The germline V and J ends were trimmed by 0 bases and 1 base, with 12 bases remaining between them. Germline V gives CDR1 DFQATT, CDR2 SNEGSKA (reference sequence). The CDR3 is 16 residues long. The CDR3 region has the DNA TGCAGTGCTAGAGATTTCAGGCAACTGAACACCGGGGAGCTGTTTTTT. Protein: CSARDFRQLNTGELFF.

The sample holds a few counts of this clonotype. Here the CDR3 DNA reads TGTGCCAGCAGTGAATTAGGCACAGATACGCAGTATTTT. It encodes CASSELGTDTQYF. V is TRBV6-1 and J is TRBJ2-3; D call uncertain. Germline V CDR1 and CDR2: MNHNS, SASEGT. CDR3 length equals 13 residues. Trimming cost V 2 bases and J 1 base, with 4 bases left between them.

The chain is built from TRBV15 and TRBJ2-7; 7 bases align to TRBD1. J lost 2 bases, V lost 9 bases, and 1 base had no gene match. The germline CDR1 and CDR2 sequences are LNHNV and YYDKDF (reference sequence). This CDR3 is built from 11 residues. The CDR3 protein is CATGQTYEQYF. As DNA, the CDR3 is TGTGCCACGGGACAGACCTACGAGCAGTACTTC.

This clonotype showed up just a few times. V usage is TRBV6-5 and J usage is TRBJ2-1; D gene ambiguous. The CDR3 extends over 11 amino acids. Germline V gene sequence: CDR1 MNHEY, CDR2 SVGAGI. V dropped 2 bases and J dropped 10 bases, with 6 bases sitting between them. The CDR3 protein is CASSYPPEQFF. In DNA, the CDR3 is TGTGCCAGCAGTTACCCCCCGGAGCAGTTCTTC.

The chain recombines TRBV4-3 with TRBJ1-5; D unclear. V lost 0 bases, J lost 1 base, and 10 bases lay in between. There are 16 residues in the CDR3. Per germline, CDR1 LGHNA and CDR2 YSLEER. The CDR3 coding sequence is TGCGCCAGCAGCCAAGATCCCCCCGGGAGCAATCAGCCCCAGCATTTT. This translates into CASSQDPPGSNQPQHF.

The chain is built from TRBV7-9 and TRBJ1-4; maybe TRBD1 (5 bases). V was clipped by 5 bases and J by 5 bases, with 12 bases between them. The CDR3 has 14 amino acids. Per the germline V gene, CDR1 is SEHNR and CDR2 is FQNEAQ (reference sequence). The CDR3 spells CASSLSDTNEKLFF. DNA of the CDR3: TGTGCCAGCAGCCTTTCGGACACCAATGAAAAACTGTTTTTT.

This chain connects TRBV20-1 to TRBJ1-6; no clear D. V lost 4 bases and J 0 bases, leaving 10 bases between the germline ends. The CDR3 consists of 15 residues. CDR1 is DFQATT, CDR2 SNEGSKA, per germline (reference sequence). The CDR3 DNA is TGCAGTGCTAAAGAGTCTAGCTCCTATAATTCACCCCTCCACTTT. Its translation is CSAKESSSYNSPLHF.

This chain joins TRBV6-2 or TRBV6-3 and TRBJ1-1, with unresolved D. From germline, CDR1 is MNHEY and CDR2 SVGEGT. CDR3 size: 13 residues. The V gene lost 7 bases and the J gene lost 0 bases, with 9 bases spanning the gap. CDR3 bases: TGTGCCAGCATACAGATGCTGAACACTGAAGCTTTCTTT. The encoded protein is CASIQMLNTEAFF.

In its sample, this clonotype was seen a few times. V usage is TRBV11-2 and J usage is TRBJ2-3, with D maybe TRBD1 (5 bases). The CDR3 runs 16 residues. CDR1 and CDR2 from the germline V gene are SGHAT and FQNNGV. Trimming took off 0 bases at V and 7 bases at J, with 17 bases between the two ends. The DNA of the CDR3 is TGTGCCAGCAGCTTAGACCCGTCCCGTGGGGCCTATACGCAGTATTTT. Encoded protein: CASSLDPSRGAYTQYF.

This clonotype was detected only a few times. The CDR3 bases are TGTGCCAGCTCACCGGGCCGGGACAGCGAGTTCTTC. Translating gives CASSPGRDSEFF. The chain is built from TRBV18 and TRBJ2-1; 7 bases are a match to TRBD1. Germline CDR1 KGHSH, CDR2 LQKENI. V shed 3 bases and J 14 bases; nucleotides not matched to a gene: 7. The CDR3 is made up of 12 amino acids.

This clonotype has a single count. This chain links TRBV4-3 with TRBJ1-5; no firm D call. The CDR3 extends over 13 amino acids. Trimming shortened V by 4 bases and J by 8 bases, and 12 bases separated the two germline ends. CDR1 is LGHNA and CDR2 is YSLEER in the germline V gene. This chain's CDR3 is CASSLDGIKPQHF. As DNA, the CDR3 is TGCGCCAGCAGCCTGGACGGCATCAAGCCCCAGCATTTT.

The chain carries TRBV25-1 and TRBJ2-2, with 8 bases identical to TRBD2. With V trimmed by 8 bases and J by 5 bases, 7 bases remained unmatched. Per germline, CDR1 MGHDK and CDR2 SYGVNS. The length of the CDR3 is 14 residues. The CDR3 DNA reads TGTGCCAGCTCCGGGGGGGCTGGGACCGGGGAGCTGTTTTTT. Translation gives CASSGGAGTGELFF.

This clonotype came up a few times. This chain uses TRBV9 with TRBJ1-1; D ambiguous. The germline V gene encodes CDR1 SGDLS and CDR2 YYNGEE. Trimming stripped 0 bases from V and 1 base from J, with 10 bases between. This CDR3 spans 15 amino acids. The CDR3 DNA reads TGTGCCAGCAGCGTAGATGGGAGCCCGAACACTGAAGCTTTCTTT. It specifies CASSVDGSPNTEAFF.

There are many counts of this clonotype. V gene TRBV28 combines with J gene TRBJ2-2, with unresolved D. CDR3 length: 15 amino acids. The germline gives CDR1 MDHEN, CDR2 SYDVKM. V was cut by 3 bases and J by 3 bases, with 11 bases left in between. DNA for the CDR3: TGTGCCAGCAGTTTGGGTGGGCTTTACACCGGGGAGCTGTTTTTT. Encoded protein: CASSLGGLYTGELFF.

The chain uses TRBV4-1 and TRBJ2-1; 13 bases fit TRBD2. Germline trimming cut 4 bases from V and 8 bases from J; bases unmatched to any gene: 5. This CDR3 spans 15 amino acids. CDR1 and CDR2 from the germline V gene are MGHRA and YSYEKL. The CDR3 loop is CASSLSLAGGDEQFF. As DNA, the CDR3 is TGCGCCAGCAGCCTATCACTAGCGGGGGGGGATGAGCAGTTCTTC.

V is TRBV6-5 and J is TRBJ1-2, with 7 bases that match TRBD1. Germline V CDR1 and CDR2: MNHEY, SVGAGI. CDR3 size: 14 residues. V gave up 0 bases and J gave up 4 bases; unmatched junction bases: 2. The CDR3 region is CASSYSRDSYGYTF. CDR3 in DNA: TGTGCCAGCAGTTACTCCCGGGACAGCTATGGCTACACCTTC.

This clonotype has just a few counts. This chain's CDR3 is CASSPGRDRVFGYTF. The DNA of the CDR3 is TGTGCCAGCAGCCCAGGCCGGGACAGGGTCTTCGGCTACACCTTC. The chain joins TRBV7-2 to TRBJ1-2; TRBD1 agrees at 9 bases. Germline V gene sequence: CDR1 SGHTA, CDR2 FQGNSA. Trimming at V came to 5 bases and at J to 8 bases, leaving 12 bases not matched to a gene. There are 15 residues in the CDR3.

The rearrangement joins TRBV4-1 to TRBJ1-1, with a weak D call TRBD1 (5 bases). This CDR3 is built from 13 residues. Per germline, CDR1 MGHRA and CDR2 YSYEKL. V was pared by 5 bases and J by 8 bases, with 15 bases between. The CDR3 is CASSGPIQGEAFF. The CDR3, as DNA: TGCGCCAGCAGCGGACCAATTCAGGGAGAAGCTTTCTTT.

This clonotype was counted between two and nine times. V is TRBV5-1 and J is TRBJ2-1, with 8 bases fitting TRBD2. V lost 7 bases to trimming and J lost 0 bases; unmatched junction nucleotides: 6. The CDR3 totals 15 residues. Germline V CDR1 and CDR2: SGHRS, YFSETQ. CDR3 sequence (DNA): TGCGCCAGCTGGCTAAGCGGGAGCTCCTACAATGAGCAGTTCTTC. It is translated as CASWLSGSSYNEQFF.

The rearrangement uses TRBV5-1 and TRBJ2-7, with TRBD1 as a possible D gene (6 bases). The CDR3 loop spans 15 amino acids. With 0 bases removed from V and 0 bases from J, the gap between germline ends came to 10 bases. Germline assignment: CDR1 SGHRS and CDR2 YFSETQ. CDR3 sequence (DNA): TGCGCCAGCAGCTTGGCCCTGACAGGCTCCTACGAGCAGTACTTC. This translates into CASSLALTGSYEQYF.

This chain connects TRBV5-1 to TRBJ2-3; D is unresolved. Germline V gene sequence: CDR1 SGHRS, CDR2 YFSETQ. V lost 1 base to trimming and J lost 1 base, with 10 bases between them. This CDR3 comprises 15 residues. The CDR3 coding sequence is TGCGCCAGCAGCTTGCGAGGTACCGGCACAGATACGCAGTATTTT. Its translation: CASSLRGTGTDTQYF.

This clonotype was observed a handful of times. The rearrangement uses TRBV4-3 and TRBJ1-1; no reliable D call. V lost 0 bases, J lost 1 base, and 15 bases lay in between. The CDR3 has 17 residues. Looked up from germline, CDR1 is LGHNA and CDR2 is YSLEER. The CDR3 DNA reads TGCGCCAGCAGCCAAGATAGGTACAGCTCCAGGAACACTGAAGCTTTCTTT. Amino acids: CASSQDRYSSRNTEAFF.

This clonotype has more than one count but fewer than ten. The rearrangement uses TRBV5-1 and TRBJ2-5, with 7 positions matching TRBD1. The CDR3 covers 15 residues. V gave up 4 bases and J gave up 5 bases; unmatched junction bases: 11. Germline V CDR1 and CDR2: SGHRS, YFSETQ. The CDR3, as DNA: TGCGCCAGCAGCCTCGGGACAGATAAGGCGGAGACCCAGTACTTC. Translating gives CASSLGTDKAETQYF.

The chain combines TRBV7-2 with TRBJ1-3, with D possibly being TRBD1 (5 bases). Trimming removed 5 bases from V and 4 bases from J, with 18 bases in between. From germline, CDR1 is SGHTA and CDR2 FQGNSA. The CDR3 is 16 amino acids. The chain's CDR3 is CASSTGPRVAGNTIYF. Here the CDR3 DNA reads TGTGCCAGCAGCACGGGGCCCCGGGTTGCCGGAAACACCATATATTTT.

This clonotype turned up a few times. The chain carries TRBV20-1 and TRBJ2-3; D perhaps matches TRBD2 (6 bases). The CDR3 runs 14 residues. Germline V gives CDR1 DFQATT, CDR2 SNEGSKA (reference sequence). Trimming cost V 7 bases and J 6 bases, with 20 bases left between them. The CDR3 DNA follows: TGCAGTGTCCCCGTCAGGTCCCGGGGGGATACGCAGTATTTT. Protein sequence: CSVPVRSRGDTQYF.

This chain connects TRBV11-2 to TRBJ1-6, with unresolved D. V gave up 6 bases and J gave up 8 bases, with 8 bases separating them. CDR3 size: 12 residues. The germline V gene has CDR1 SGHAT and CDR2 FQNNGV. The CDR3 loop reads CASRPLDSPLHF. DNA of the CDR3: TGTGCCAGCAGGCCCCTGGATTCACCCCTCCACTTT.

This clonotype was picked up a small number of times. Sequence at one end of the junction differs from germline and may be a read error. V is TRBV5-6 and J is TRBJ1-2; 7 nucleotides align to TRBD1. The CDR3 has 13 residues. The germline CDR1 and CDR2 sequences are SGHDT and YYEEEE. CDR3 DNA sequence: TGTGCCAGCAGGTTGGGACAGAACTATGGCTACACCTTC. Protein sequence: CASRLGQNYGYTF.

This clonotype has just a few counts. The V call is TRBV3-1, the J call TRBJ2-2, with no clear D. Trimming removed 1 base from V and 5 bases from J, with 8 bases in between. CDR1 and CDR2 from the germline V gene are LGHDT and YNNKEL (reference sequence). This CDR3 is built from 14 residues. CDR3 loop: CASSQVVQTGELFF. The CDR3 DNA is TGTGCCAGCAGCCAAGTTGTACAGACCGGGGAGCTGTTTTTT.

The chain recombines TRBV5-1 with TRBJ1-2; no clear D gene. Per germline, CDR1 SGHRS and CDR2 YFSETQ. The CDR3 sequence is 16 residues long. V gave up 0 bases and J gave up 3 bases, with 15 bases separating them. This chain's CDR3 is CASSLGRGSGDYGYTF. The CDR3 nucleotides are TGCGCCAGCAGCTTGGGACGGGGTTCGGGAGACTATGGCTACACCTTC.

This chain joins TRBV7-3 and TRBJ2-3, with D maybe TRBD2 (5 bases). Trimming cost V 5 bases and J 4 bases, with 13 bases left between them. This CDR3 spans 14 amino acids. Germline V gene sequence: CDR1 SGHTA, CDR2 FQGTGA. The CDR3 DNA reads as TGTGCCAGCAGCGCCACCGGGGATCCAGATACGCAGTATTTT. Its translation is CASSATGDPDTQYF.